Detailed here is one T cell receptor beta chain. A far larger clone is off by one base, so a read error is likely. The CDR3 contains 15 residues. Germline loops: CDR1 SGHTA, CDR2 FQGNSA. V lost 5 bases, J lost 4 bases, and 5 bases stayed unmatched. The sample belongs to a study of shared clonotypes between healthy human individuals. Only in-frame clones appear in the TCRdb table, and some are missing; sequencing was by immunoSEQ multiplex PCR. This table has 1 million to 1.3 million clones, around 78% appearing once. The V and J genes are TRBV7-2 and TRBJ1-5, with TRBD1 matching over 10 bases. The source is a man aged 18 to 29 in good health. Some clones in this sample may be carry-over from other donors' samples. Sequenced material: memory CD4+ T cells from PBMCs. Documented subset: CD45RA-negative fraction. CDR3 in amino acids: CASSPADRGNQPQHF. DNA for the CDR3: TGTGCCAGCAGCCCCGCGGACAGGGGGAATCAGCCCCAGCATTTT.